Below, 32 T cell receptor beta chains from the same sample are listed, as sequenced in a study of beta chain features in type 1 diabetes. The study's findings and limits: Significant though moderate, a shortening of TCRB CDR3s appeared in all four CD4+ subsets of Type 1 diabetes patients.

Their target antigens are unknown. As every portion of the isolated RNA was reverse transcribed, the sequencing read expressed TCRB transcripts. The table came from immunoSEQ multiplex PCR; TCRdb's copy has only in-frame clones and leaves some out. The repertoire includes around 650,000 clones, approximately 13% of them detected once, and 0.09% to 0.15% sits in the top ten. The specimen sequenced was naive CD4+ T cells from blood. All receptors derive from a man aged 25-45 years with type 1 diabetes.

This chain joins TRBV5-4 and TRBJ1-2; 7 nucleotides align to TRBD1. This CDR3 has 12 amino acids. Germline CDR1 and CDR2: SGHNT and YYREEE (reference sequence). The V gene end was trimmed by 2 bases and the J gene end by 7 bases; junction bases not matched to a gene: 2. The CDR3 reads CASSLQGPGYTF. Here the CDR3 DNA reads TGTGCCAGCAGCTTACAGGGGCCTGGCTACACCTTC.

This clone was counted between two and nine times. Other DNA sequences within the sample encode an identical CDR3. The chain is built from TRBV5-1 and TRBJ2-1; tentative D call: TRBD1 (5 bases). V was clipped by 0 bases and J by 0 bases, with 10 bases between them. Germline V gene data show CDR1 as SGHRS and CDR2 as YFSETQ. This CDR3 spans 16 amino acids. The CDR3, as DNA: TGCGCCAGCAGCTTGGGACAGACAAGCTCCTACAATGAGCAGTTCTTC. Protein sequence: CASSLGQTSSYNEQFF.

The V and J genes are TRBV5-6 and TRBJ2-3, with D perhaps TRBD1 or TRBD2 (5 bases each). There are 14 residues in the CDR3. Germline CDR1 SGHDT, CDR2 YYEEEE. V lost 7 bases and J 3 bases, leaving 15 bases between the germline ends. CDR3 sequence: CASSRGRLTDTQYF. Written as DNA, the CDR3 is TGTGCCAGCTCCCGGGGCCGACTGACAGATACGCAGTATTTT.

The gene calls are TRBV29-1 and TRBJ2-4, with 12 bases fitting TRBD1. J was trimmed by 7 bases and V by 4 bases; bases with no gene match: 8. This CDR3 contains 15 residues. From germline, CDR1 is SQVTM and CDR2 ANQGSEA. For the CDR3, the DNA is TGCAGCGTTGTTCCCGGGACAGGGGGCGGTAACATTCAGTACTTC. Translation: CSVVPGTGGGNIQYF.

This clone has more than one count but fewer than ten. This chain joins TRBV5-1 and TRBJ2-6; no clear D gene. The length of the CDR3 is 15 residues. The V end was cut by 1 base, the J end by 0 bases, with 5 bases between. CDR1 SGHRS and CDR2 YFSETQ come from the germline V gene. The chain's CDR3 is CASSLMSSGANVLTF. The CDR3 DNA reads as TGCGCCAGCAGCTTGATGAGCTCTGGGGCCAACGTCCTGACTTTC.

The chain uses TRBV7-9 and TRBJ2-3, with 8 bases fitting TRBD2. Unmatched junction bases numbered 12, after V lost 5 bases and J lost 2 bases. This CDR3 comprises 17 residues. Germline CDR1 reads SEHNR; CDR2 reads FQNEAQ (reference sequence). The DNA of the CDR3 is TGTGCCAGCAGCCAAAGGCTACCAGCGGGGGTCACAGATACGCAGTATTTT. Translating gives CASSQRLPAGVTDTQYF.

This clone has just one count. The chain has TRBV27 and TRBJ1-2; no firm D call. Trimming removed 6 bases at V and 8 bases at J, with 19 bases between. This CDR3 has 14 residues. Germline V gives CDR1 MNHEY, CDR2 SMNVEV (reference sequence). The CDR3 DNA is TGTGCCAGCAGCCCGGATATATCATACGCCGGCTACACCTTC. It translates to CASSPDISYAGYTF.

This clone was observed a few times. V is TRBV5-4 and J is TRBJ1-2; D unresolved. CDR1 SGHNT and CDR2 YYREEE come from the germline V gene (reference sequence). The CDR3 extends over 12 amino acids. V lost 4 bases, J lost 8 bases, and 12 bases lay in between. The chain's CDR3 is CASSLQRHGYTF. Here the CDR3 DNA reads TGTGCCAGCAGCCTCCAGCGGCACGGCTACACCTTC.

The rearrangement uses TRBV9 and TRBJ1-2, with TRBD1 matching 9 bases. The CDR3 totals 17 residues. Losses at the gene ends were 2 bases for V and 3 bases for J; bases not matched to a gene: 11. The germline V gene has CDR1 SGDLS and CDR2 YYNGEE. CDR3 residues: CASSVLPQGQGYYGYTF. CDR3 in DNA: TGTGCCAGCAGCGTTTTGCCCCAGGGACAGGGCTACTATGGCTACACCTTC.

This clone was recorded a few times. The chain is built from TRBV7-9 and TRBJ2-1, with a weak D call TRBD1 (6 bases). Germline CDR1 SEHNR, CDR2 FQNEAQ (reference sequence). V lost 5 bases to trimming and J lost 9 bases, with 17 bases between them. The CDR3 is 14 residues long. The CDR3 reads CASSQRFGGSEQFF. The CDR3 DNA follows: TGTGCCAGCAGCCAAAGATTTGGGGGCAGTGAGCAGTTCTTC.

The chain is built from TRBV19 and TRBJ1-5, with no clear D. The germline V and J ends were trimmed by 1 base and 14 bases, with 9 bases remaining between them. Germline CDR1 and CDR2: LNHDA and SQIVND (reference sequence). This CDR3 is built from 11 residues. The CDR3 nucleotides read TGTGCCAGTAGTATAGGGGGAACGGAGCATTTT. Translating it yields CASSIGGTEHF.

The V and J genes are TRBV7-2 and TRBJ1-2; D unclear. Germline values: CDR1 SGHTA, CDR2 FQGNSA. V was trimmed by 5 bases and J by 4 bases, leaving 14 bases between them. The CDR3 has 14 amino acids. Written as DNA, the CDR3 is TGTGCCAGCAGCCCCCGAACCTCCTCCTATGGCTACACCTTC. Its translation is CASSPRTSSYGYTF.

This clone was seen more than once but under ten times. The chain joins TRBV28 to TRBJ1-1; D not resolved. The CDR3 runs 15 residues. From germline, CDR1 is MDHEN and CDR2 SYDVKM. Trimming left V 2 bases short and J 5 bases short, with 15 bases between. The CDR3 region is CASSLIASGRTEAFF. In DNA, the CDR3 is TGTGCCAGCAGTTTAATCGCCAGTGGGAGGACTGAAGCTTTCTTT.

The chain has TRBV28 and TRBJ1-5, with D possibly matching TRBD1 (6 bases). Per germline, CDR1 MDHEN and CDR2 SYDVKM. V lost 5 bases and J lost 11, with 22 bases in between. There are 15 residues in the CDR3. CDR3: CASSPPGAGDIAQHF. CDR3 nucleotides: TGTGCCAGCAGTCCCCCCGGGGCAGGGGACATCGCCCAGCATTTT.

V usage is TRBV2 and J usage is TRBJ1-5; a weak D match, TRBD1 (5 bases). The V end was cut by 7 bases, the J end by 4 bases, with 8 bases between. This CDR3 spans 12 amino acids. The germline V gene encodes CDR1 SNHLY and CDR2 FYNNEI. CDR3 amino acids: CASKGTNQPQHF. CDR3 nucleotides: TGTGCCAGCAAGGGGACTAATCAGCCCCAGCATTTT.

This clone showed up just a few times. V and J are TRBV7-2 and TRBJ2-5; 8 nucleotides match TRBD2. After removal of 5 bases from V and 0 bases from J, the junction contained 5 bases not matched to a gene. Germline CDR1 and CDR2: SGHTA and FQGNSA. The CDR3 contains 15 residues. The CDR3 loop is CASSVRGGHQETQYF. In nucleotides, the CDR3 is TGTGCCAGCAGCGTCCGCGGGGGGCACCAAGAGACCCAGTACTTC.

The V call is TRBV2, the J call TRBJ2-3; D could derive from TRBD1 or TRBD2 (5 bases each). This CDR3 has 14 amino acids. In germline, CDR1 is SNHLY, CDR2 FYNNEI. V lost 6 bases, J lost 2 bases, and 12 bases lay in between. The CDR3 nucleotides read TGTGCCAGCAGGCCCGGGGACCACACAGATACGCAGTATTTT. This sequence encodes CASRPGDHTDTQYF.

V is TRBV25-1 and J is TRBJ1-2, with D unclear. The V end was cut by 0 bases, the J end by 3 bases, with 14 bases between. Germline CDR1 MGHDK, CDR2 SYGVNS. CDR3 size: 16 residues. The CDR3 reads CASSEYQAVTDYGYTF. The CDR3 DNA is TGTGCCAGCAGTGAATATCAGGCAGTTACAGACTATGGCTACACCTTC.

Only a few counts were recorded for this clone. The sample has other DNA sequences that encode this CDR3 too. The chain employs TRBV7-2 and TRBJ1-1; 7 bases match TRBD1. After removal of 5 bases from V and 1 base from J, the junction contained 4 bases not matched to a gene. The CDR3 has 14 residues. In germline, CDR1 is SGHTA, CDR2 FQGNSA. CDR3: CASSLRQGNTEAFF. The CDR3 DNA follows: TGTGCCAGCAGCCTCAGACAGGGGAACACTGAAGCTTTCTTT.

CDR3 residues: CASSLGDMNTEAFF. Here the CDR3 DNA reads TGTGCCAGCTCATTGGGGGACATGAACACTGAAGCTTTCTTT. This sequence joins TRBV18 and TRBJ1-1; tentative D call: TRBD1 (6 bases). Germline CDR1 is KGHSH and CDR2 is LQKENI. The V and J ends lost 5 bases and 0 bases respectively, with 10 bases between them. This CDR3 comprises 14 residues. Variable domain in full (rest from reference TRBV18 and TRBJ1-1): NAGVMQNPRHLVRRRGQEARLRCSPMKGHSHVYWYRQLPEEGLKFMVYLQKENIIDESGMPKERFSAEFPKEGPSILRIQQVVRGDSAAYFCASSLGDMNTEAFFGQGTRLTVV.

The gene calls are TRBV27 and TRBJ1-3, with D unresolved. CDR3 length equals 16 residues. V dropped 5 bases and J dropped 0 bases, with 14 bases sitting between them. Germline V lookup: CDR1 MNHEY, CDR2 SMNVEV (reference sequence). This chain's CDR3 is CASSPNIYNSGNTIYF. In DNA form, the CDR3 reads TGTGCCAGCAGTCCTAACATCTACAACTCTGGAAACACCATATATTTT.

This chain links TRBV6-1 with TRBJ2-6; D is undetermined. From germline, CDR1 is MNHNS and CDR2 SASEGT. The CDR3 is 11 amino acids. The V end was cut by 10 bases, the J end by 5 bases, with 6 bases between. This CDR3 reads CAIGRANVLTF. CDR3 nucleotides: TGTGCCATCGGTAGGGCCAACGTCCTGACTTTC.

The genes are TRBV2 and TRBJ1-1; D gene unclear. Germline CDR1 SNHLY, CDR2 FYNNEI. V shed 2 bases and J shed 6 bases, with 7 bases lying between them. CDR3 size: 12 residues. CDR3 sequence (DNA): TGTGCCAGCAGTGAATCTGGCGCTGAAGCTTTCTTT. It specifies CASSESGAEAFF.

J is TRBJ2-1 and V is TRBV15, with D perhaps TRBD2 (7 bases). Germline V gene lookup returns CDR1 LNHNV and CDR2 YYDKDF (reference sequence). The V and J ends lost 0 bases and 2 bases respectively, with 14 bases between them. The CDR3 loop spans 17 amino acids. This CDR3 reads CATSREGGPGPYNEQFF. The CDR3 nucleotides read TGTGCCACCAGCAGAGAGGGGGGGCCAGGGCCCTACAATGAGCAGTTCTTC.

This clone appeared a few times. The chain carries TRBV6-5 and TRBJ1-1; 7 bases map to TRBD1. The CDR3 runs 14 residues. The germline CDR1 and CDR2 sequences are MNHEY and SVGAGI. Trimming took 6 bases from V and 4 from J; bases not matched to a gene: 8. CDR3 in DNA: TGTGCCAGCAGCCGACAGGGATCGGTCACTGAAGCTTTCTTT. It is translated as CASSRQGSVTEAFF.

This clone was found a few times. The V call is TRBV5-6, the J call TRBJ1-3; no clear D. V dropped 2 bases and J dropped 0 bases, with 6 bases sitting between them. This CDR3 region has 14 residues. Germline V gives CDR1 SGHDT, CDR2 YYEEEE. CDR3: CASSLSSSGNTIYF. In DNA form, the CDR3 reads TGTGCCAGCAGCTTATCTAGCTCTGGAAACACCATATATTTT. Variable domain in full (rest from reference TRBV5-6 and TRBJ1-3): DAGVTQSPTHLIKTRGQQVTLRCSPKSGHDTVSWYQQALGQGPQFIFQYYEEEERQRGNFPDRFSGHQFPNYSSELNVNALLLGDSALYLCASSLSSSGNTIYFGEGSWLTVV.

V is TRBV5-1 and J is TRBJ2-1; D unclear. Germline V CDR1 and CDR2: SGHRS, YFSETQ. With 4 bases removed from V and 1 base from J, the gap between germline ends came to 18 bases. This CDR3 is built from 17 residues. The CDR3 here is CASSAPTWTESYNEQFF. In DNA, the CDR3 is TGCGCCAGCAGCGCGCCTACCTGGACCGAGTCCTACAATGAGCAGTTCTTC.

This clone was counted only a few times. CDR3 protein: CASSYSILREQYF. Written as DNA, the CDR3 is TGTGCCAGCAGTTACTCGATCCTGCGCGAGCAGTACTTC. The gene calls are TRBV6-6 and TRBJ2-7; D remains unclear. The germline V and J ends were trimmed by 0 bases and 6 bases, with 9 bases remaining between them. Germline V gives CDR1 MNHNY, CDR2 SVGAGI (reference sequence). The CDR3 runs 13 residues.

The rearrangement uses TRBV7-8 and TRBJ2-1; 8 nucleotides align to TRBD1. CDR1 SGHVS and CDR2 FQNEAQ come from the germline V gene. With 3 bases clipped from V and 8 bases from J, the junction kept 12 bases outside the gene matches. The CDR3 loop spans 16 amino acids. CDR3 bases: TGTGCCAGCAGCTTTTGGGGTGGACAGGGTAGGGATGAGCAGTTCTTC. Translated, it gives CASSFWGGQGRDEQFF.

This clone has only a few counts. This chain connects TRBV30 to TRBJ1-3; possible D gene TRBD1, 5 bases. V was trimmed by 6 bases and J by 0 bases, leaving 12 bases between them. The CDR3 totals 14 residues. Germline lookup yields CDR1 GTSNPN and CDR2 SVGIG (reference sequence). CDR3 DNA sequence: TGTGCCTGCCCTCGACAGTTCTCTGGAAACACCATATATTTT. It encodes CACPRQFSGNTIYF.

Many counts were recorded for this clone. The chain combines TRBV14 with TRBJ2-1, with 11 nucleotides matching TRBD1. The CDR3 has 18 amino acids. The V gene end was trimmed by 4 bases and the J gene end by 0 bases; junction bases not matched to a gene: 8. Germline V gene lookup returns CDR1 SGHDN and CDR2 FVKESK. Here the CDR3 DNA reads TGTGCCAGCAGCCTTCGGACAGGGGGCGTAAGCTCCTACAATGAGCAGTTCTTC. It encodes CASSLRTGGVSSYNEQFF.

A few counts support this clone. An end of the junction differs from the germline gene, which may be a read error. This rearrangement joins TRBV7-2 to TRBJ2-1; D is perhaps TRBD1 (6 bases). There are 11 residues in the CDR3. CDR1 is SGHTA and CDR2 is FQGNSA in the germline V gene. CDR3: CASSAQGIGIF. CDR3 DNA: TGTGCCAGCAGCGCGCAGGGGATAGGGATCTTC.